One sample yielded the 4 T cell receptor beta chains listed below, sequenced in a study of identical twins (dated by TCRdb to about 2016). Library prep was done by 5' RACE. The instrument was an Illumina HiSeq 2000. In TCRdb, the public reads were trimmed at Q25 with fastp and aligned with MiXCR, with productive beta chains retained. Every CDR3 protein is listed once, alongside the most common genes and DNA of its rows. For this sample the table gives around 500,000 distinct CDR3 sequences, of which 12% to 15% were detected only once. The ten largest clones take up about 0.54% of the sample. The same data also contributed to another study, on yellow fever vaccine responses in identical twins.

The sample comprised CD4+ T cells sorted from blood. These receptors originate from a woman under 30 in good health.

This chain joins TRBV6-1 and TRBJ2-2; D gene uncertain. V lost 6 bases to trimming and J lost 0 bases, with 11 bases between them. CDR3 size: 15 residues. Germline CDR1 reads MNHNS; CDR2 reads SASEGT. The CDR3 is CASRSVGTNTGELFF. The CDR3 nucleotides read TGTGCCAGCAGATCTGTAGGAACGAACACCGGGGAGCTGTTTTTT.

This clonotype has just a few counts. J is TRBJ1-5 and V is TRBV12-3 or TRBV12-4, with a tentative D call TRBD1 (6 bases). This CDR3 has 14 amino acids. V was cut by 6 bases and J by 6 bases, with 15 bases left in between. The CDR3 coding sequence is TGTGCCAGCAGGCCAGGGGATAGTAGTCAGCCCCAGCATTTT. This gives the protein CASRPGDSSQPQHF.

This chain uses TRBV6-2 or TRBV6-3 with TRBJ2-6, with D unresolved. Deletions cut 5 bases from V and 4 bases from J, with 12 bases between. The CDR3 loop spans 15 amino acids. Germline V gene data show CDR1 as MNHEY and CDR2 as SVGEGT. The CDR3 here is CASSQTFSGANVLTF. CDR3 coding DNA: TGTGCCAGCAGTCAAACCTTTTCCGGGGCCAACGTCCTGACTTTC.

This clonotype has a handful of counts. The chain joins TRBV12-3 or TRBV12-4 to TRBJ1-1; D is perhaps TRBD1 (5 bases). Deletions cut 6 bases from V and 2 bases from J, with 16 bases between. This CDR3 region has 15 residues. Here the CDR3 reads CASSRTWTSNTEAFF. In DNA, the CDR3 is TGTGCCAGCAGCCGGACCTGGACATCAAACACTGAAGCTTTCTTT.